Below are 29 T cell receptor beta chains sequenced from a single sample in a study of T cell changes during pregnancy in multiple sclerosis. The method was immunoSEQ multiplex PCR; TCRdb's version includes in-frame clones alone and lacks a portion of them. The table shows 66,000 or so clones, with roughly nine tenths occurring only once. The sample consisted of CD8+ T cells from peripheral blood mononuclear cells, taken before pregnancy. These receptors all stem from a female donor with multiple sclerosis, enrolled in a pregnancy study.

The rearrangement links TRBV6-5 to TRBJ1-4; 10 nucleotides agree with TRBD1. The CDR3 is 15 amino acids. Unmatched junction bases numbered 7, after V lost 4 bases and J lost 8 bases. Germline CDR1 is MNHEY and CDR2 is SVGAGI. This CDR3 reads CASSLSGQGLEKLFF. CDR3 coding DNA: TGTGCCAGCAGTTTATCGGGACAGGGGTTGGAAAAACTGTTTTTT.

The chain links TRBV11-2 to TRBJ2-1, with 7 bases aligning to TRBD1. Germline CDR1 and CDR2: SGHAT and FQNNGV. CDR3 length equals 14 residues. V lost 4 bases to trimming and J lost 7 bases; unmatched junction nucleotides: 7. DNA for the CDR3: TGTGCCAGCAGCTCGACAGGGAATCGGAATGAGCAGTTCTTC. It codes for CASSSTGNRNEQFF.

This rearrangement joins TRBV5-6 to TRBJ2-1; 9 bases match TRBD2. The CDR3 spans 14 residues. The germline gives CDR1 SGHDT, CDR2 YYEEEE. Trimming cost V 4 bases and J 7 bases; bases outside gene matches: 6. CDR3 in amino acids: CASSLAGGLNEQFF. The DNA of the CDR3 is TGTGCCAGCAGCCTTGCGGGGGGGCTGAATGAGCAGTTCTTC.

The rearrangement joins TRBV5-1 to TRBJ2-5; 7 positions match TRBD1. Germline CDR1 reads SGHRS; CDR2 reads YFSETQ. The ends lost 7 bases at V and 2 bases at J; junction bases unmatched: 17. The CDR3 totals 17 residues. The CDR3 here is CASRGGVDKGAQETQYF. The CDR3 DNA reads as TGCGCCAGCCGAGGTGGGGTGGATAAGGGGGCGCAAGAGACCCAGTACTTC.

The chain couples TRBV27 to TRBJ2-1; TRBD2 matches at 7 bases. V shed 2 bases and J 7 bases; nucleotides not matched to a gene: 5. CDR1 is MNHEY, CDR2 SMNVEV, per germline (reference sequence). The CDR3 contains 14 residues. The CDR3 nucleotides read TGTGCCAGCAGTTTACGACTAGCAACTAATGAGCAGTTCTTC. This gives the protein CASSLRLATNEQFF.

The chain couples TRBV10-2 to TRBJ1-1; perhaps TRBD1 as D (5 bases). With 4 bases removed from V and 5 bases from J, the gap between germline ends came to 14 bases. CDR3 length: 14 residues. CDR1 is WSHSY, CDR2 SAAADI, per germline. CDR3 DNA: TGCGCCAGCAGTGTAGGGGTGGGGCCGACTGAAGCTTTCTTT. The encoded protein is CASSVGVGPTEAFF.

The CDR3 DNA reads as TGTGCCAGCAGTTTTCCAGGGCCCTCTGGGGCCAACGTCCTGACTTTC. Translating gives CASSFPGPSGANVLTF. The chain is built from TRBV27 and TRBJ2-6, with a tentative D call TRBD1 (5 bases). V lost 3 bases and J 0 bases, leaving 9 bases between the germline ends. The CDR3 consists of 16 residues. Germline assignment: CDR1 MNHEY and CDR2 SMNVEV (reference sequence).

This clone showed up just once. The chain has TRBV27 and TRBJ2-1, with TRBD1 matching over 9 bases. The CDR3 runs 14 residues. Unmatched junction bases numbered 5, after V lost 4 bases and J lost 7 bases. Germline CDR1 reads MNHEY; CDR2 reads SMNVEV (reference sequence). CDR3 in DNA: TGTGCCAGCAGTTCCGGGACAGGGTGGAATGAGCAGTTCTTC. It codes for CASSSGTGWNEQFF.

V usage is TRBV4-1 and J usage is TRBJ2-3, with 7 nucleotides matching TRBD1. Unmatched junction bases numbered 7, after V lost 1 base and J lost 3 bases. The CDR3 covers 16 residues. Germline V CDR1 and CDR2: MGHRA, YSYEKL. The CDR3 DNA sequence: TGCGCCAGCAGCCAAGGGTGGACAGGCACGACAGATACGCAGTATTTT. It specifies CASSQGWTGTTDTQYF.

V and J are TRBV7-9 and TRBJ1-2; TRBD1 aligns across 7 bases. Germline values: CDR1 SEHNR, CDR2 FQNEAQ (reference sequence). V gave up 4 bases and J gave up 5 bases; unmatched junction bases: 7. The CDR3 has 14 residues. CDR3 nucleotide sequence: TGTGCCAGCAGCTCGGGACAGAACTTTTATGGCTACACCTTC. Translating it yields CASSSGQNFYGYTF.

The rearrangement joins TRBV6-5 to TRBJ2-7, with TRBD1 matching over 9 bases. This CDR3 comprises 13 residues. J was trimmed by 5 bases and V by 4 bases; bases with no gene match: 3. The germline CDR1 and CDR2 sequences are MNHEY and SVGAGI. Here the CDR3 DNA reads TGTGCCAGCAGTTGGGACAGGGTCGACGAGCAGTACTTC. Translated: CASSWDRVDEQYF.

The rearrangement links TRBV5-1 to TRBJ1-2, with 10 bases identical to TRBD1. CDR3 length equals 14 residues. With 3 bases clipped from V and 8 bases from J, the junction kept 7 bases outside the gene matches. Germline CDR1 and CDR2: SGHRS and YFSETQ. As DNA, the CDR3 is TGCGCCAGCAGCTACGCGGGGACAGGGGACGGCTACACCTTC. Protein product: CASSYAGTGDGYTF.

J is TRBJ2-3 and V is TRBV9, with D perhaps matching TRBD1 (6 bases). Trimming removed 6 bases at V and 4 bases at J, with 9 bases between. The germline V gene encodes CDR1 SGDLS and CDR2 YYNGEE. The CDR3 runs 12 residues. CDR3 residues: CASNQGPDTQYF. Written as DNA, the CDR3 is TGTGCCAGCAACCAGGGGCCAGATACGCAGTATTTT.

The chain couples TRBV6-1 to TRBJ2-2, with D hard to call. This CDR3 has 16 residues. V lost 1 base and J 6 bases, leaving 15 bases between the germline ends. Germline V gene data show CDR1 as MNHNS and CDR2 as SASEGT. CDR3: CASSEGLVGSPGELFF. The CDR3 bases are TGTGCCAGCAGTGAAGGTTTAGTCGGGTCCCCCGGGGAGCTGTTTTTT.

V usage is TRBV11-2 and J usage is TRBJ1-4, with D possibly being TRBD1 (6 bases). V lost 1 base and J 2 bases, leaving 8 bases between the germline ends. The CDR3 has 15 amino acids. CDR1 SGHAT and CDR2 FQNNGV come from the germline V gene. CDR3 sequence: CASSLVRGTNEKLFF. Here the CDR3 DNA reads TGTGCCAGCAGCTTAGTGAGGGGGACTAATGAAAAACTGTTTTTT.

The chain is built from TRBV5-5 and TRBJ2-2; tentative D call: TRBD2 (5 bases). Trimming took off 9 bases at V and 6 bases at J, with 15 bases between the two ends. Per germline, CDR1 SGHKS and CDR2 YYEKEE (reference sequence). There are 13 residues in the CDR3. CDR3 protein: CATQLIGAGELFF. CDR3 nucleotides: TGTGCCACCCAGCTTATCGGGGCCGGGGAGCTGTTTTTT.

J is TRBJ1-4 and V is TRBV9; TRBD1 matches at 8 bases. Germline CDR1 SGDLS, CDR2 YYNGEE. Trimming at V came to 0 bases and at J to 6 bases, leaving 4 bases not matched to a gene. CDR3 length: 15 residues. In DNA form, the CDR3 reads TGTGCCAGCAGCGTAGAGGAGGACAGGGATGAAAAACTGTTTTTT. Protein product: CASSVEEDRDEKLFF. Full variable domain (outside the CDR3, taken from reference TRBV9 and TRBJ1-4): DSGVTQTPKHLITATGQRVTLRCSPRSGDLSVYWYQQSLDQGLQFLIQYYNGEERAKGNILERFSAQQFPDLHSELNLSSLELGDSALYFCASSVEEDRDEKLFFGSGTQLSVL.

This sequence joins TRBV7-8 and TRBJ2-1; 10 bases are a match to TRBD2. The ends lost 2 bases at V and 5 bases at J; junction bases unmatched: 9. From germline, CDR1 is SGHVS and CDR2 FQNEAQ. The CDR3 loop spans 17 amino acids. The CDR3, as DNA: TGTGCCAGCAGCTTAAGTACTAGCGGGATGGACCACAATGAGCAGTTCTTC. Translating gives CASSLSTSGMDHNEQFF.

The chain joins TRBV18 to TRBJ1-1; 7 bases agree with TRBD1. The trim removed 0 bases at V and 7 bases at J, leaving 5 bases unmatched. Germline lookup yields CDR1 KGHSH and CDR2 LQKENI. The CDR3 loop spans 14 amino acids. Here the CDR3 DNA reads TGTGCCAGCTCACCACCGGGACAGAAATATGAAGCTTTCTTT. Protein product: CASSPPGQKYEAFF.

This clone was observed a single time. V gene TRBV6-5 combines with J gene TRBJ2-3; D is unresolved. Germline CDR1 is MNHEY and CDR2 is SVGAGI. The CDR3 spans 14 residues. V was pared by 2 bases and J by 1 base, with 7 bases between. CDR3 residues: CASSYNAGTDTQYF. CDR3 bases: TGTGCCAGCAGTTACAACGCAGGCACAGATACGCAGTATTTT.

Worth noting for this clone: The sample contains more than one DNA sequence encoding this CDR3. The genes are TRBV5-1 and TRBJ2-7; 9 bases align to TRBD2. The germline V gene has CDR1 SGHRS and CDR2 YFSETQ. V lost 2 bases, J lost 2 bases, and 2 bases stayed unmatched. The CDR3 has 14 residues. CDR3 residues: CASSFSGGTYEQYF. The CDR3 DNA sequence: TGCGCCAGCAGCTTTAGCGGGGGCACCTACGAGCAGTACTTC.

The chain uses TRBV13 and TRBJ1-4; TRBD1 aligns across 10 bases. This CDR3 region has 16 residues. The ends lost 1 base at V and 5 bases at J; junction bases unmatched: 4. From germline, CDR1 is PRHDT and CDR2 FYEKMQ (reference sequence). The CDR3 loop reads CASSLALGQGNEKLFF. CDR3 in DNA: TGTGCCAGCAGCTTAGCGTTGGGACAGGGGAATGAAAAACTGTTTTTT.

The genes are TRBV2 and TRBJ1-5; TRBD1 is a possible D gene (5 bases). CDR1 is SNHLY, CDR2 FYNNEI, per germline. This CDR3 is built from 18 residues. Trimming shortened V by 0 bases and J by 1 base, and 16 bases separated the two germline ends. CDR3 sequence reads: CASSEAGEGWESNQPQHF. DNA for the CDR3: TGTGCCAGCAGTGAAGCAGGGGAGGGATGGGAGAGCAATCAGCCCCAGCATTTT.

The genes are TRBV5-8 and TRBJ1-2; tentative D call: TRBD1 (5 bases). The CDR3 covers 16 residues. Trimming took 4 bases from V and 6 from J, leaving 22 bases between them. Germline V gives CDR1 SGHTS, CDR2 YDEGEE. In DNA, the CDR3 is TGTGCCAGCAGCGGGGGGATCACTCATCACCCCCATGGCTACACCTTC. Translated, it gives CASSGGITHHPHGYTF. Filled out from reference TRBV5-8 and TRBJ1-2, the complete variable domain reads EAGVTQSPTHLIKTRGQQATLRCSPISGHTSVYWYQQALGLGLQFLLWYDEGEERNRGNFPPRFSGRQFPNYSSELNVNALELEDSALYLCASSGGITHHPHGYTFGSGTRLTVV.

The V call is TRBV21-1, the J call TRBJ2-4; the D call of TRBD2 is as the table states it, not checked on the DNA. TRBV21-1 is annotated as a pseudogene. The CDR3 length is 14 residues. The CDR3 DNA follows: TGTGCCAGCAGCAAAGGGGTAAGACTAAGGTCTCTGTACTTC. Translated: CASSKGVRLRSLYF.

The chain couples TRBV7-6 to TRBJ2-7; 8 bases match TRBD1. This CDR3 region has 14 residues. Germline-derived CDR1 and CDR2 are SGHVS and FNYEAQ. V shed 1 base and J 5 bases; nucleotides not matched to a gene: 4. In DNA form, the CDR3 reads TGTGCCAGCAGCTTAGGACAGGGGATCCACGAGCAGTACTTC. Its protein is CASSLGQGIHEQYF.

This chain joins TRBV2 and TRBJ2-2; TRBD1 aligns across 9 bases. The trim removed 6 bases at V and 3 bases at J, leaving 2 bases unmatched. The CDR3 contains 14 residues. The germline CDR1 and CDR2 sequences are SNHLY and FYNNEI. The DNA of the CDR3 is TGTGCCAGCAGGGACAGGGGATACACCGGGGAGCTGTTTTTT. Protein sequence: CASRDRGYTGELFF.

This clone was found once. The chain recombines TRBV29-1 with TRBJ1-2; the match to TRBD1 covers 9 bases. Germline V lookup: CDR1 SQVTM, CDR2 ANQGSEA. The CDR3 contains 12 residues. V lost 7 bases and J lost 7; bases outside the gene matches: 7. CDR3 loop: CSATGGRGGYTF. The CDR3, as DNA: TGCAGCGCTACAGGGGGCCGGGGTGGCTACACCTTC.

This clone was recorded a few times. The J gene is TRBJ1-6, the V gene TRBV2; D call uncertain. V gave up 7 bases and J gave up 6 bases, with 7 bases separating them. The CDR3 runs 12 residues. The V gene's germline CDR1 is SNHLY and CDR2 FYNNEI. Here the CDR3 DNA reads TGTGCCAGCATCACGGGTAATTCACCCCTCCACTTT. This encodes CASITGNSPLHF. Looking up the rest from reference TRBV2 and TRBJ1-6 gives the full variable domain: EPEVTQTPSHQVTQMGQEVILRCVPISNHLYFYWYRQILGQKVEFLVSFYNNEISEKSEIFDDQFSVERPDGSNFTLKIRSTKLEDSAMYFCASITGNSPLHFGNGTRLTVT.